Below are 30 T cell receptor beta chains sequenced from a single sample in a study of vaccination and CD4 T cells after COVID-19. Treatment indicated: approximately nine-day PBMC culture with coronavirus spike peptide pools or control peptides (ViraFEST assay). These receptors lack a known antigen. The Oncomine TCR Beta short-read assay was applied to DNA of cultured CD4+ T cells. TCRdb re-derived calls from the PCR reads in MiXCR, one entry per CDR3 protein. The sample has 8,000 or so distinct CDR3 sequences, roughly 20% seen once. Sequences were derived from CD4+ T cells from blood, cultured in vitro, sampled after SARS-CoV-2 vaccination. These receptors all come from a human donor who had recovered from COVID-19.

Concerning this clonotype itself: This clone may be a read error of a much larger clone one base away. The rearrangement joins TRBV7-9 to TRBJ2-7; perhaps D is TRBD1 or TRBD2 (6 bases each). In germline, CDR1 is SEHNR, CDR2 FQNEAQ (reference sequence). CDR3 length: 16 residues. Trimming stripped 10 bases from V and 4 bases from J, with 26 bases between. The CDR3 nucleotides are TGTGCCAACACAGAAACCGGACAGAAGGCGGGGTACGAGCAGTACTTC. This codes for CANTETGQKAGYEQYF.

This clonotype is labeled medium-sized. The gene calls are TRBV7-6 and TRBJ2-7; TRBD1 matches at 7 bases. The length of the CDR3 is 14 residues. V lost 4 bases and J lost 1; bases outside the gene matches: 4. Germline assignment: CDR1 SGHVS and CDR2 FNYEAQ. The chain's CDR3 is CASSSGTASYEQYF. Here the CDR3 DNA reads TGTGCCAGCAGCTCCGGGACAGCTTCCTACGAGCAGTACTTC. Drawing the rest from reference TRBV7-6 and TRBJ2-7, the complete variable domain is GAGVSQSPRYKVTKRGQDVALRCDPISGHVSLYWYRQALGQGPEFLTYFNYEAQQDKSGLPNDRFSAERPEGSISTLTIQRTEQRDSAMYRCASSSGTASYEQYFGPGTRLTVT.

The table lists this clonotype with a few counts. V and J are TRBV6-2 or TRBV6-3 and TRBJ2-7, with a possible D match to TRBD2 (6 bases). Germline V gene data show CDR1 as MNHEY and CDR2 as SVGEGT. CDR3 length: 16 residues. The V end was cut by 1 base, the J end by 4 bases, with 17 bases between. CDR3 in amino acids: CASSYFGGKGNYEQYF. CDR3 nucleotide sequence: TGTGCCAGCAGTTACTTCGGGGGTAAGGGGAATTACGAGCAGTACTTC.

This clonotype has just a few counts. The CDR3 coding sequence is TGTGCCAGCTCACCACAGGCCTACAATGAGCAGTTCTTC. Its translation is CASSPQAYNEQFF. The V and J genes are TRBV18 and TRBJ2-1, with D unresolved. The CDR3 spans 13 residues. The V and J ends lost 1 base and 2 bases respectively, with 3 bases between them. CDR1 and CDR2 from the germline V gene are KGHSH and LQKENI.

This clonotype was seen a few times. This chain uses TRBV28 with TRBJ2-7; D is undetermined. Germline CDR1 MDHEN, CDR2 SYDVKM. The CDR3 has 12 residues. V gave up 2 bases and J gave up 6 bases, with 8 bases separating them. The CDR3 bases are TGTGCCAGCAGTTTAACCCCCGGCGAGCAGTACTTC. This gives the protein CASSLTPGEQYF.

V gene TRBV4-1 combines with J gene TRBJ2-1; 7 nucleotides line up with TRBD2. This CDR3 has 16 residues. Germline V gene data show CDR1 as MGHRA and CDR2 as YSYEKL. The ends lost 0 bases at V and 2 bases at J; junction bases unmatched: 4. CDR3: CASSQDSGRAYNEQFF. CDR3 nucleotide sequence: TGCGCCAGCAGCCAAGATAGTGGGAGGGCCTACAATGAGCAGTTCTTC.

V is TRBV6-5 and J is TRBJ2-6; 8 nucleotides agree with TRBD1. CDR3 length: 18 residues. The V segment lost 4 bases and the J segment 0 bases; nucleotides outside the gene matches: 8. From germline, CDR1 is MNHEY and CDR2 SVGAGI. In DNA, the CDR3 is TGTGCCAGCAGTTCGTGGAGACAGGGGATCTCTGGGGCCAACGTCCTGACTTTC. This gives the protein CASSSWRQGISGANVLTF.

The chain uses TRBV28 and TRBJ1-2; D not certain. The CDR3 totals 16 residues. V dropped 2 bases and J dropped 0 bases, with 13 bases sitting between them. Germline V lookup: CDR1 MDHEN, CDR2 SYDVKM. The CDR3 protein is CASSLDRAPSNYGYTF. Here the CDR3 DNA reads TGTGCCAGCAGTTTAGATAGGGCACCCTCTAACTATGGCTACACCTTC.

This clonotype was counted between two and nine times. V gene TRBV20-1 combines with J gene TRBJ2-7; possible D gene TRBD2, 6 bases. Germline V lookup: CDR1 DFQATT, CDR2 SNEGSKA (reference sequence). There are 13 residues in the CDR3. Deletions cut 5 bases from V and 6 bases from J, with 17 bases between. Here the CDR3 DNA reads TGCAGTGCTGCCACCCGGGAGCGGCGCGAGCAGTACTTC. Translating gives CSAATRERREQYF.

This clonotype is medium-sized. J is TRBJ2-7 and V is TRBV28, with 8 bases aligning to TRBD2. Germline-derived CDR1 and CDR2 are MDHEN and SYDVKM. CDR3 size: 15 residues. J gave up 7 bases and V 6 bases, and 14 bases lay outside the gene matches. The DNA of the CDR3 is TGTGCCAGCAGCCCCCGGGGAGCGGGGGTTTGGGAGCAGTACTTC. This sequence encodes CASSPRGAGVWEQYF.

This clonotype is labeled medium-sized. The V and J genes are TRBV7-9 and TRBJ1-2; 7 bases fit TRBD1. Germline V gene sequence: CDR1 SEHNR, CDR2 FQNEAQ (reference sequence). The CDR3 contains 15 residues. Losses at the gene ends were 5 bases for V and 8 bases for J; bases not matched to a gene: 14. This chain's CDR3 is CASSTAPRAGGGYTF. The CDR3 DNA reads as TGTGCCAGCAGCACCGCCCCAAGGGCAGGGGGGGGCTACACCTTC.

Relative to its sample, this clonotype is medium-sized. The rearrangement links TRBV6-1 to TRBJ1-5; possible D gene TRBD1, 5 bases. V shed 9 bases and J shed 6 bases, with 12 bases lying between them. Germline V gene sequence: CDR1 MNHNS, CDR2 SASEGT. The CDR3 has 12 residues. The CDR3 protein is CASMMGGQPQHF. The CDR3 coding sequence is TGTGCCAGTATGATGGGGGGTCAGCCCCAGCATTTT.

Relative to its sample, this clonotype is medium-sized. The chain combines TRBV20-1 with TRBJ2-7; D is undetermined. V lost 2 bases and J 3 bases, leaving 8 bases between the germline ends. This CDR3 comprises 12 residues. Germline CDR1 is DFQATT and CDR2 is SNEGSKA (reference sequence). CDR3 amino acids: CSARQSGYEQYF. CDR3 DNA sequence: TGCAGTGCTAGACAGAGTGGCTACGAGCAGTACTTC.

By sample share, this clonotype is medium-sized. J is TRBJ1-1 and V is TRBV7-3; no firm D call. Trimming stripped 0 bases from V and 5 bases from J, with 7 bases between. CDR1 is SGHTA, CDR2 FQGTGA, per germline. CDR3 length: 13 amino acids. CDR3: CASSLTGRTEAFF. In DNA, the CDR3 is TGTGCCAGCAGCTTAACTGGTCGGACTGAAGCTTTCTTT.

The chain carries TRBV19 and TRBJ1-1; D not certain. CDR3 length: 13 amino acids. Trimming stripped 6 bases from V and 0 bases from J, with 8 bases between. Germline-derived CDR1 and CDR2 are LNHDA and SQIVND (reference sequence). The DNA for the CDR3 is TGTGCCAGTAGCCTTAACTTGAACACTGAAGCTTTCTTT. Translation: CASSLNLNTEAFF. The full variable domain, completed using reference TRBV19 and TRBJ1-1, is DGGITQSPKYLFRKEGQNVTLSCEQNLNHDAMYWYRQDPGQGLRLIYYSQIVNDFQKGDIAEGYSVSREKKESFPLTVTSAQKNPTAFYLCASSLNLNTEAFFGQGTRLTVV.

This clonotype was recorded once. The chain joins TRBV7-6 to TRBJ2-2; D unclear. Looked up from germline, CDR1 is SGHVS and CDR2 is FNYEAQ. Trimming left V 5 bases short and J 0 bases short, with 19 bases between. This CDR3 has 18 amino acids. The CDR3 reads CASSPRKLDGTNTGELFF. The CDR3 region has the DNA TGTGCCAGCAGCCCACGGAAGCTGGACGGAACGAACACCGGGGAGCTGTTTTTT.

This clonotype is deemed medium-sized. The chain combines TRBV24-1 with TRBJ1-5, with D perhaps matching TRBD1 (5 bases). The CDR3 totals 14 residues. CDR1 KGHDR and CDR2 SFDVKD come from the germline V gene. Deletions cut 7 bases from V and 7 bases from J, with 16 bases between. The CDR3: CATSGPEGSQPQHF. The CDR3 DNA follows: TGTGCCACCAGCGGCCCGGAGGGGTCGCAGCCCCAGCATTTT.

This clonotype is medium-sized within its sample. The J gene is TRBJ2-5, the V gene TRBV6-1, with 10 bases lining up with TRBD1. J lost 8 bases, V lost 3 bases, and 3 bases had no gene match. This CDR3 spans 13 amino acids. Germline V gives CDR1 MNHNS, CDR2 SASEGT. The CDR3 DNA reads TGTGCCAGCAGTGAGCGGGACAGGGGAACCCAGTACTTC. Its protein is CASSERDRGTQYF.

This clonotype turned up a few times. This chain connects TRBV15 to TRBJ1-3; TRBD1 might be the D (6 bases). This CDR3 has 14 amino acids. Germline CDR1 LNHNV, CDR2 YYDKDF (reference sequence). V was cut by 0 bases and J by 6 bases, with 9 bases left in between. The CDR3 nucleotides are TGTGCCACCAGCAGAGATCAGGGGATAAACACCATATATTTT. This sequence encodes CATSRDQGINTIYF.

The rearrangement links TRBV11-3 to TRBJ2-1; no definite D call. Between the trimmed V and J ends, which lost 2 bases and 10 bases, there was a span of 12 bases. Germline V lookup: CDR1 SGHNT, CDR2 YENEEA. This CDR3 spans 13 amino acids. The CDR3 sequence is CASSLNPVGEQFF. CDR3 bases: TGTGCCAGCAGCTTAAACCCCGTGGGGGAGCAGTTCTTC.

This clonotype has more than one count but fewer than ten. This sequence joins TRBV5-8 and TRBJ1-1; maybe TRBD1 (6 bases). V gave up 4 bases and J gave up 4 bases, with 14 bases separating them. Germline CDR1 is SGHTS and CDR2 is YDEGEE. CDR3 size: 14 residues. This CDR3 reads CASSPPGGPTEAFF. CDR3 bases: TGTGCCAGCAGCCCACCGGGGGGGCCCACTGAAGCTTTCTTT.

V usage is TRBV7-3 and J usage is TRBJ2-3, with TRBD2 matching 7 bases. V was clipped by 2 bases and J by 2 bases; unmatched bases: 7. Germline CDR1 is SGHTA and CDR2 is FQGTGA. This CDR3 comprises 16 residues. In nucleotides, the CDR3 is TGTGCCAGCAGCTTAGGTAGCGGGTGGCCCACAGATACGCAGTATTTT. It codes for CASSLGSGWPTDTQYF. The full variable domain, with the rest looked up from reference TRBV7-3 and TRBJ2-3, is GAGVSQTPSNKVTEKGKYVELRCDPISGHTALYWYRQSLGQGPEFLIYFQGTGAADDSGLPNDRFFAVRPEGSVSTLKIQRTERGDSAVYLCASSLGSGWPTDTQYFGPGTRLTVL.

This clonotype occurred once. CDR3 DNA: TGTGCCAGCAGTGATGGGCCTTGGGCTGGGGCTGCGGACACCATATATTTT. It translates to CASSDGPWAGAADTIYF. The rearrangement uses TRBV6-1 and TRBJ1-3; D possibly corresponds to TRBD1 (5 bases). The CDR3 length is 17 residues. Germline V gene sequence: CDR1 MNHNS, CDR2 SASEGT. The ends were cut back, 3 bases at V and 8 bases at J, with 23 bases in the middle.

This clonotype was seen only a few times. The chain couples TRBV29-1 to TRBJ1-2; the D gene is possibly TRBD1 (5 bases). The CDR3 runs to 13 residues. Trimming stripped 1 base from V and 2 bases from J, with 8 bases between. The germline V gene encodes CDR1 SQVTM and CDR2 ANQGSEA. CDR3 nucleotide sequence: TGCAGCGTTGAAGGACAGCGAAACTATGGCTACACCTTC. Amino acid sequence: CSVEGQRNYGYTF.

This clonotype has more than one count but fewer than ten. This chain connects TRBV6-5 to TRBJ1-6; D uncertain. The V gene lost 0 bases and the J gene lost 5 bases, with 8 bases spanning the gap. The CDR3 sequence is 15 residues long. CDR1 MNHEY and CDR2 SVGAGI come from the germline V gene. The CDR3 region is CASSYSGRNNSPLHF. The CDR3 nucleotides read TGTGCCAGCAGTTACTCGGGCAGGAATAATTCACCCCTCCACTTT.

The chain carries TRBV19 and TRBJ2-3, with 9 bases fitting TRBD2. Germline V CDR1 and CDR2: LNHDA, SQIVND (reference sequence). The CDR3 covers 15 residues. The trim removed 3 bases at V and 3 bases at J, leaving 4 bases unmatched. In DNA, the CDR3 is TGTGCCAGTAGTATCGGCGGGAGGGGAACAGATACGCAGTATTTT. Its protein product is CASSIGGRGTDTQYF.

In its sample, this clonotype is medium-sized. The gene calls are TRBV28 and TRBJ2-7, with D possibly TRBD1 on 5 matching bases. Germline CDR1 and CDR2: MDHEN and SYDVKM. This CDR3 contains 15 residues. Trimming stripped 1 base from V and 4 bases from J, with 14 bases between. CDR3 sequence: CASSLSHGALYEQYF. CDR3 bases: TGTGCCAGCAGTTTATCCCATGGGGCGTTGTACGAGCAGTACTTC.

The chain uses TRBV5-4 and TRBJ1-6, with no clear D. Germline CDR1 reads SGHNT; CDR2 reads YYREEE (reference sequence). This CDR3 is built from 16 residues. V was shortened by 0 bases and J by 6 bases, with 13 bases between the two germline ends. The DNA of the CDR3 is TGTGCCAGCAGCTTGGCCTTTCGGGGTTCTAATTCACCCCTCCACTTT. This gives the protein CASSLAFRGSNSPLHF.

This clonotype appeared a few times. This chain joins TRBV7-2 and TRBJ2-3; a possible D gene is TRBD2 (5 bases). Germline V gives CDR1 SGHTA, CDR2 FQGNSA. The CDR3 has 13 residues. V lost 2 bases to trimming and J lost 12 bases, with 15 bases between them. CDR3 sequence: CASSLMLRESQYF. The CDR3, as DNA: TGTGCCAGCAGCTTAATGTTGAGGGAAAGTCAGTATTTT.

Relative to its sample, this clonotype is medium-sized. This rearrangement joins TRBV24-1 to TRBJ2-5, with D maybe TRBD1 (6 bases). Germline-derived CDR1 and CDR2 are KGHDR and SFDVKD. This CDR3 region has 16 residues. Trimming pared 0 bases from V and 1 base from J, leaving 11 bases between. This CDR3 reads CATSDLGDTTQETQYF. CDR3 coding DNA: TGTGCCACCAGTGATTTGGGGGACACCACCCAAGAGACCCAGTACTTC.